This TCR beta chain was captured by sequencing in a study of neurological immune-mediated disorders. The study, taken as a whole, reports: When repertoires were grouped phylogenetically, those of 18 of 34 multiple sclerosis patients fell into one related-CDR3 cluster, a possible signature.

V gave up 8 bases and J gave up 1 base, with 12 bases separating them. CDR1 MNHNY and CDR2 SVGAGI come from the germline V gene (reference sequence). The CDR3 covers 13 residues. This clonotype was counted many times. Its antigen is unidentified. Where libraries were unsorted, they were derived from 2 million PBMCs stored at -80 degrees C. Synthesis of cDNA was performed by 5'RACE using 10-nucleotide random UMIs. TCRdb reprocessed the 5' RACE reads with MiXCR, giving one entry per CDR3 protein. The sample records some 41,000 distinct CDR3 sequences, 2.5% being singletons. J is TRBJ2-7 and V is TRBV6-6; D is unclear. The sequenced sample was PBMCs. The sequence was collected from a man aged 25 to 45 with multiple sclerosis. CDR3 amino acids: CASGLEISYEQYF. CDR3 in DNA: TGTGCCAGCGGCTTAGAGATTTCCTACGAGCAGTACTTC.